Each of the 3 T cell receptor beta chains below was sequenced from the same sample in a study of OX40 agonist ivuxolimab in advanced cancers. Library preparation employed the immunoSEQ multiplex PCR assay. TCRdb stores this immuneACCESS table with in-frame sequences only. Part of the clones is absent; in the studies checked, under half of the shortfall reflects unresolved V genes, and no reason is known for the rest. Present in this sample are 100,000 to 120,000 clones, 75% to 95% of which were seen just once. The ten largest account for over 0.6% of the sample. The sample consisted of CD4+ or CD8+ T cells sorted from blood, taken in a trial of the OX40 agonist ivuxolimab. The receptor set was obtained from an adult with an advanced solid tumor such as melanoma, head and neck, liver or kidney cancer.

The V and J genes are TRBV19 and TRBJ2-3, with D perhaps TRBD1 (5 bases). This CDR3 spans 16 amino acids. V shed 5 bases and J shed 0 bases, with 15 bases lying between them. Per germline, CDR1 LNHDA and CDR2 SQIVND (reference sequence). The CDR3, as DNA: TGTGCCAGTAGTCTGGCGAGGACACTTAGCACAGATACGCAGTATTTT. Translation gives CASSLARTLSTDTQYF.

A word on this clone: This sample also contains other DNA sequences that code for the same CDR3. The chain employs TRBV7-9 and TRBJ2-7; D may be TRBD2 (6 bases). V was clipped by 1 base and J by 6 bases, with 7 bases between them. The CDR3 has 12 amino acids. The germline gives CDR1 SEHNR, CDR2 FQNEAQ (reference sequence). The CDR3 DNA follows: TGTGCCAGCAGCTTAGGGGGAGGCGAGCAGTACTTC. It is translated as CASSLGGGEQYF.

V gene TRBV18 combines with J gene TRBJ1-1; D is unclear. The CDR3 covers 14 residues. Trimming took 1 base from V and 1 from J, leaving 7 bases between them. From germline, CDR1 is KGHSH and CDR2 LQKENI. The CDR3 nucleotides read TGTGCCAGCTCACCACGGTGGGGGAACACTGAAGCTTTCTTT. It specifies CASSPRWGNTEAFF.